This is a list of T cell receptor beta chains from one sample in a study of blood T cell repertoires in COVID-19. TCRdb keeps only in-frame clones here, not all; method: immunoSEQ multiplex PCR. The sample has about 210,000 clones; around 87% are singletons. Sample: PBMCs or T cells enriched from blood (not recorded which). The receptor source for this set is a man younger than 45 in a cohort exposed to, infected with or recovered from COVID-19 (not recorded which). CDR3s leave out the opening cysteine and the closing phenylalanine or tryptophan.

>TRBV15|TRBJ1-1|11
ATSRDMPQRAF
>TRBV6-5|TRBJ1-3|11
ASTGVAGNTIY
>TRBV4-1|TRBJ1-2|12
ASSLEPRGYGYT
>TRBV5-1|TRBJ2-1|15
ASSFLFRTSGYNEQF
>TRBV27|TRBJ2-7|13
ASSLSGTGIYEQY
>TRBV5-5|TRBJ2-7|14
ASSLARQGPPYEQY
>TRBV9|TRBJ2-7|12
ASSAGTVSYEQY
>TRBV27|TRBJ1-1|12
ASSPPSGSTEAF
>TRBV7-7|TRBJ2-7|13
ASSLDHTGYYEQY
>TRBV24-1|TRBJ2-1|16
ATSDPNPTSGDYNEQF
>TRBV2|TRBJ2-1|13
ASSEKASGSTEQF
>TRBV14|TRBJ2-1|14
ASSHPSGSSNNEQF
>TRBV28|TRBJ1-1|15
ASSLPLGGGRSPEAF
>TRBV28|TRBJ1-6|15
ASSLLASGTGVPPLH
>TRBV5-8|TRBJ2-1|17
ASSVGLAGTRSSYNEQF
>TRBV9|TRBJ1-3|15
ASSIRQGQNPGNTIY
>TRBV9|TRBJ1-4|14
ASSEGQNTLNEKLF
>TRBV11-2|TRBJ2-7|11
ASSLRELYEQY
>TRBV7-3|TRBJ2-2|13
ASSLRQGGPGELF
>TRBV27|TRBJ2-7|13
ASSPRDTNPYEQY
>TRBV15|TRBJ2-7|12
ATSVQGGRNEQY
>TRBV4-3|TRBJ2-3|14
ASSHRRGLVDSSQY
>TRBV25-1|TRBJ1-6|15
ALADRGSHSRSSPLH
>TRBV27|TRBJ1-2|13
ASSLIGQGNYGYT
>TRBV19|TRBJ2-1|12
ASSTPGLAGVQF
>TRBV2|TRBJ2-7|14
ASSGGSGGSWYEQY
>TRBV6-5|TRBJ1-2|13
ASIMTGGANYGYT
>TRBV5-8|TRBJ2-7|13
ASSLDGTGGWEQY
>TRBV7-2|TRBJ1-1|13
ASSIKQVTNTEAF
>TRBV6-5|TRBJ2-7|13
ASSWHRGSTYEQY
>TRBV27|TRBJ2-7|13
ASSGKGEGFLEQY
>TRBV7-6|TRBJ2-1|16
ASSLGGSGTSVYNEQF
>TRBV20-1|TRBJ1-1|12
SASYGGVNTEAF
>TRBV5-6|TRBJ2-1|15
ASSQYSGASSYNEQF
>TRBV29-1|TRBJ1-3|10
SVVVGGNTIY
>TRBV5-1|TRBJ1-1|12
ASSHKTGNTEAF
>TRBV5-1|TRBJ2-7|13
ASSLDWAETYEQY
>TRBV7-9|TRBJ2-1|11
ASSPLRGWEQF
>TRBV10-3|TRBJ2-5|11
AISLSGEETQY
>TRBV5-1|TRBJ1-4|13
ASSETFTTNEKLF
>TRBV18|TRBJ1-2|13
ASSPLDRENYGYT
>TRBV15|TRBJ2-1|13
ATSRGRGSYNEQF
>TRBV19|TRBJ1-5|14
ASSILDRHSNQPQH
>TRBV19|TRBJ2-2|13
ASIRQGQNTGELF
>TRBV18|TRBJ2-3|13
ASSPPRGLAGTQY
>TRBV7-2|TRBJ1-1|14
ASSLVWGARERKAF
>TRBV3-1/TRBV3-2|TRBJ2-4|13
ASSQTGVPGDIQY
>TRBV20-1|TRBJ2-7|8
SALIDEQY
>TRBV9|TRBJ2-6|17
ASSHRLQGHSDGANVLT
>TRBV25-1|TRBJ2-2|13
ASRMTGGDTGELF
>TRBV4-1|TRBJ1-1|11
ASSLKGVTEAF
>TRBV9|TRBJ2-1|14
ASSGTTSGSYNEQF